Listed here is a single T cell receptor (beta chain). The table lists this clonotype with a few counts. Its antigen specificity is not known. Base qualities are not provided; no much larger clone lies one nucleotide away. Every donor in the study was a healthy Caucasian. The twin cohort comprised three pairs of female monozygotic twins, all aged roughly 18 to 30 years. CD4+ and CD8+ T cell populations were isolated with positive isolation kits from Invitrogen. Per the germline V gene, SGHRS is the CDR1 and YFSETQ is the CDR2. Trimming takes 4 bases from V and 3 bases from J, and the germline ends sit 13 bases apart. Including the terminal cysteine and phenylalanine, the CDR3 comprises 14 residues. The only DNA kept is the CDR3, 42 bases in frame from the first base. This sample stems from a study of identical twins (dated by TCRdb to 2016 to 2017). Background for the entire study: TCR alpha and beta repertoires from monozygotic twins, unrelated adults of various ages and cord blood were deep-sequenced to test whether fetal clonotypes persist. Replicate twin experiments were performed at different times using different library preparation protocols to rule out contamination.

Study-level results and caveats: Because the same donors could not be followed over many years, the conclusions relied on cross-sectional statistical analysis. Out-of-frame TCR alpha sharing in monozygotic twins was systematically underestimated by recombination models, whereas sharing between unrelated individuals was in agreement with the recombination models. Compared with coincidental sharing between unrelated individuals, out-of-frame TCR alpha sequences shared between twins had an excess of sequences with low generation probability. Excess twin sharing in beta out-of-frame sequences was weaker because fewer shared sequences lowered the signal-to-noise ratio. Invariant T cells such as MAIT and iNKT could partly confound zero-insertion analyses, though diverse VJ usage argued against this for most clonotypes. Fewer insertions were carried by abundant cord blood beta clonotypes; a weaker similar trend was observed in young adult naive repertoires, while no such trend was observed in memory repertoires.

The library was made by 5' RACE. Instrument on record: Illumina HiSeq 2000. Template switching introduced a universal primer binding site; the final cDNA contained a unique molecular identifier, enabling accurate counting of TCR cDNA molecules. Specific primers in the conserved constant-segment region were used to synthesize first-strand cDNA for TCR alpha and beta chains. To control for contamination, every cDNA library carried two barcodes: a SMART-Mk sample barcode plus Illumina barcodes. TruSeq adapter sequences, together with Illumina sample barcodes, were added in two successive PCR steps. The Illumina HiSeq platform was used with custom primers to sequence TCR alpha and beta cDNA libraries. The original methods were these. Unique molecular identifiers were extracted from raw reads with MiGEC, and CDR3 positions were determined with MiXCR. Recombination models were inferred per individual with the repgenHMM and IGoR tools using an EM algorithm. Shared clonotype analysis was performed with the tcR package in R, normalizing sharing by the product of cloneset sizes. To study raw recombination free of thymic and clonal selection effects, out-of-frame nonproductive sequences were analyzed. TCRdb reanalyzed the raw reads on its own, using fastp at Q25 for trimming and MiXCR for clone calling, and kept in-frame beta chains. Records with the same CDR3 protein are collapsed into one entry carrying the most frequent genes and DNA. TCRdb's processing, not the authors' own work, is the source of the V and J calls. Present in this sample are about 530,000 distinct CDR3 sequences, roughly 15% of which were seen just once. Together, the top ten hold about 0.4% of the sample.

The sample was also reused in another study, on yellow fever vaccine responses in identical twins. As noted in the second study: The T cell response to vaccination in identical twins was reported by the authors to appear partly convergent and partly personalized. The study precisely tracked vaccine-responding T cell clones in identical twins.

The sample taken for sequencing was CD4+ T cells sorted from blood. Rearrangement joined TRBV5-1 to TRBJ1-2; the D gene remains uncertain. This sequence was found in a woman aged 18-29 years in good health. The CDR3 has the sequence CASSVTSGYYGYTF. The nucleotides read TGCGCCAGCAGCGTGACGTCCGGGTACTATGGCTACACCTTC.